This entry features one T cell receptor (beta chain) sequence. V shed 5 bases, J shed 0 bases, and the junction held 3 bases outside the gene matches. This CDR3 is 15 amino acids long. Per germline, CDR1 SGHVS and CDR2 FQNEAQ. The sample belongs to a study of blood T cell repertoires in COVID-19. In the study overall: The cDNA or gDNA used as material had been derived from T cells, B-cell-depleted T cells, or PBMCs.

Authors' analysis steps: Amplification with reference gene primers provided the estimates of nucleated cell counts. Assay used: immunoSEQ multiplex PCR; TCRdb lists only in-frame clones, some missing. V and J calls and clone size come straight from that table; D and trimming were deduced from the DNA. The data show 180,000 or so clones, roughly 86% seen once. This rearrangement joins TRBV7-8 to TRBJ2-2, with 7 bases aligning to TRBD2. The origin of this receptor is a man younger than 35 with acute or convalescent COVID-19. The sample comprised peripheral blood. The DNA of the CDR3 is TGTGCCAGCAGCCCCGGGACTACGAACACCGGGGAGCTGTTTTTT. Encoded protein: CASSPGTTNTGELFF.